This TCR beta chain was observed in a study of a mutant IDH1 vaccine in newly diagnosed glioma. Study at large: The study started vaccination 4-6 weeks after radiotherapy alone, or with temozolomide cycles.

In regard to this clone: What it binds is not known.

Germline CDR1 is SGDLS and CDR2 is YYNGEE. This CDR3 region has 17 residues. With 4 bases clipped from V and 4 bases from J, the junction kept 10 bases outside the gene matches. Assay used: immunoSEQ multiplex PCR; TCRdb lists only in-frame clones, some missing. The data contain roughly 70,000 clones, 65% to 85% of them singletons. Time point in this sample: week 11, during vaccination. What each vaccine dose contained was 300 ug of mutant IDH1 20-mer peptide, accompanied by topical imiquimod. This TCR came from a woman aged 50 to 60 with glioma. The genes are TRBV9 and TRBJ2-6; 8 bases line up with TRBD1. Here the sequenced sample was PBMCs, taken from a glioma patient whose treatment included an IDH1 peptide vaccine. The CDR3 here is CASSTRQGLGGANVLTF. CDR3 nucleotides: TGTGCCAGCAGCACCAGACAGGGGCTTGGAGGGGCCAACGTCCTGACTTTC.